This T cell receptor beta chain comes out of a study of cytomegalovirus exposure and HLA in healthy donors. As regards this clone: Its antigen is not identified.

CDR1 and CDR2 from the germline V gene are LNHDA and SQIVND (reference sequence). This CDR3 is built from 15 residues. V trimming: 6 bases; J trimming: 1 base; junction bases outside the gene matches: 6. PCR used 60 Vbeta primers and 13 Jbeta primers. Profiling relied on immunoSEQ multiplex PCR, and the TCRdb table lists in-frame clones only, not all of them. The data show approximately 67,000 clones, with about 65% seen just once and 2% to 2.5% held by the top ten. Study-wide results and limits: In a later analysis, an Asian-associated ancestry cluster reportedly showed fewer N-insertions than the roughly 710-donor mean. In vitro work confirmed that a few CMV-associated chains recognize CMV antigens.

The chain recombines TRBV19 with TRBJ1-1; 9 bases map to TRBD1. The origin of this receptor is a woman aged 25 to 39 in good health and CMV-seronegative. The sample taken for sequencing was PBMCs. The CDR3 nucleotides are TGTGCCAGTAGACAGGGGGCAAGGTGGAACACTGAAGCTTTCTTT. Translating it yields CASRQGARWNTEAFF.